A selection of T cell receptor beta chains follows, all from one sample in a study of cytomegalovirus exposure and HLA in healthy donors. Sequencing was performed with immunoSEQ multiplex PCR; in TCRdb, only in-frame clones are kept and a portion is missing. The sample consists of around 75,000 clones, about 80% of them appearing once. The sample comprised PBMCs. The receptors were gathered from a man aged 40-55 years in good health and CMV-seronegative. Both conserved end residues are part of each CDR3. A D gene is named only where the DNA matches it firmly. Rows give clone size only sometimes, using once, few, many, or a class for an expanded clone.

size	length	D	V	J	CDR3	DNA
NA	15	TRBD1	TRBV2	TRBJ2-6	CASSPGGPGANVLTF	TGTGCCAGCAGTCCAGGGGGCCCTGGGGCCAACGTCCTGACTTTC
NA	14	NA	TRBV7-2	TRBJ2-3	CASSLASHTDTQYF	TGTGCCAGCAGCTTAGCGTCCCACACAGATACGCAGTATTTT
NA	14	TRBD2	TRBV27	TRBJ2-7	CASSLTRLAGEQYF	TGTGCCAGCAGTCTTACTCGACTAGCGGGCGAGCAGTACTTC
NA	15	NA	TRBV7-2	TRBJ1-5	CASSPTRGAEQPQHF	TGTGCCAGCAGCCCGACTCGGGGGGCGGAACAGCCCCAGCATTTT
NA	15	NA	TRBV4-3	TRBJ1-4	CASSQRTVLDEKLFF	TGCGCCAGCAGCCAAAGGACAGTCTTGGATGAAAAACTGTTTTTT
NA	15	NA	TRBV4-3	TRBJ2-2	CASSQPGAATGELFF	TGCGCCAGCAGCCAACCAGGGGCAGCGACCGGGGAGCTGTTTTTT
NA	16	NA	TRBV19	TRBJ1-4	CASYGPREGTNEKLFF	TGTGCCTCTTATGGGCCTAGGGAGGGGACTAATGAAAAACTGTTTTTT
NA	15	NA	TRBV5-1	TRBJ2-7	CASSQSGTRSYEQYF	TGCGCCAGCAGCCAGTCCGGGACACGTTCCTACGAGCAGTACTTC
few	15	NA	TRBV6-1	TRBJ1-5	CASIQGLHSNQPQHF	TGTGCCAGCATCCAGGGACTACATAGCAATCAGCCCCAGCATTTT
NA	12	NA	TRBV2	TRBJ2-1	CASSEGGNEQFF	TGTGCCAGCAGTGAGGGGGGAAATGAGCAGTTCTTC
few	12	NA	TRBV7-9	TRBJ1-4	CSSNPLSEKLFF	TGTTCCAGCAACCCACTGTCCGAAAAACTGTTTTTT
NA	15	NA	TRBV19	TRBJ2-2	CASSSLRANTGELFF	TGTGCCAGTAGTTCACTGAGAGCGAACACCGGGGAGCTGTTTTTT
NA	13	NA	TRBV6-5	TRBJ1-5	CASSWGGNQSQHF	TGTGCCAGCAGTTGGGGGGGCAATCAGTCCCAGCATTTT
NA	13	NA	TRBV11-2	TRBJ2-7	CASSLVTGNEQYF	TGTGCCAGCAGCTTAGTTACCGGGAACGAGCAGTACTTC
NA	15	TRBD2	TRBV11-1	TRBJ2-4	CASSSRLAGENIQYF	TGTGCCAGCAGTTCAAGACTAGCGGGAGAAAACATTCAGTACTTC
once	15	TRBD1	TRBV5-1	TRBJ1-4	CASTSGGGVHEKLFF	TGCGCCAGCACCTCTGGAGGGGGCGTACATGAAAAACTGTTTTTT
NA	11	NA	TRBV29-1	TRBJ1-2	CSVEQDYGYTF	TGCAGCGTTGAACAGGACTATGGCTACACCTTC
NA	13	TRBD1	TRBV2	TRBJ1-5	CASQDRAVQPQHF	TGTGCCAGCCAGGACAGGGCGGTTCAGCCCCAGCATTTT
NA	13	NA	TRBV29-1	TRBJ2-7	CSVERAGPYEQYF	TGCAGCGTTGAGAGGGCCGGACCCTACGAGCAGTACTTC
NA	14	NA	TRBV27	TRBJ2-5	CASSLGAAQETQYF	TGTGCCAGTAGTCTAGGGGCAGCTCAAGAGACCCAGTACTTC
once	15	TRBD2	TRBV9	TRBJ2-1	CASSGGTSRSNEQFF	TGTGCCAGCAGCGGCGGGACTAGTCGCTCCAATGAGCAGTTCTTC
NA	14	NA	TRBV2	TRBJ2-3	CASSVFGGTDTQYF	TGTGCCAGCAGTGTTTTCGGGGGTACAGATACGCAGTATTTT
NA	15	TRBD1	TRBV28	TRBJ2-7	CASSFGQVSSYEQYF	TGTGCCAGCAGTTTCGGACAGGTTAGCTCCTACGAGCAGTACTTC
NA	14	NA	TRBV5-1	TRBJ2-7	CASSQQSRQYEQYF	TGCGCCAGCAGCCAACAATCAAGACAGTACGAGCAGTACTTC
NA	15	TRBD2	TRBV11-2	TRBJ2-3	CASSLTSGGPYTQYF	TGTGCCAGCAGCTTGACTAGCGGGGGGCCCTATACGCAGTATTTT
NA	16	TRBD1	TRBV6-5	TRBJ1-4	CASSYQAPTGGEKLFF	TGTGCCAGCAGTTACCAAGCCCCGACAGGGGGAGAAAAACTGTTTTTT
NA	16	TRBD1	TRBV6-6	TRBJ1-1	CASSRGTGTANTEAFF	TGTGCCAGCAGCCGCGGGACTGGGACAGCGAACACTGAAGCTTTCTTT
NA	14	NA	TRBV4-2	TRBJ1-4	CASSQDGGAEKLFF	TGTGCCAGCAGCCAAGATGGGGGCGCCGAAAAACTGTTTTTT
NA	15	TRBD1	TRBV4-1	TRBJ1-2	CASSHYLDRVGGYTF	TGCGCCAGCAGCCACTACCTGGACAGGGTGGGAGGCTACACCTTC
NA	17	TRBD2	TRBV7-9	TRBJ2-3	CASSSGTSGGGKDTQYF	TGTGCCAGCAGCTCCGGGACTAGCGGGGGGGGAAAAGATACGCAGTATTTT
NA	11	NA	TRBV19	TRBJ1-2	CASSWPRGYTF	TGTGCCAGTAGTTGGCCCCGAGGCTACACCTTC
NA	12	NA	TRBV6-1	TRBJ1-1	CASSLDYTEAFF	TGTGCCAGCAGCCTAGATTACACTGAAGCTTTCTTT
NA	15	TRBD1	TRBV18	TRBJ2-7	CASSPGTGGPYEQYF	TGTGCCAGCTCACCAGGAACAGGGGGGCCCTACGAGCAGTACTTC
NA	13	NA	TRBV7-3	TRBJ1-2	CASSSRAGDRYTF	TGTGCCAGCAGCTCGAGGGCAGGGGATCGATACACCTTC
NA	14	NA	TRBV4-3	TRBJ1-4	CASSLTPGREKLFF	TGCGCCAGCAGCCTAACCCCAGGGCGTGAAAAACTGTTTTTT
NA	18	NA	TRBV7-8	TRBJ1-1	CASRAVRGRGGMNTEAFF	TGTGCCAGCAGAGCCGTCAGGGGCCGGGGAGGGATGAACACTGAAGCTTTCTTT
NA	16	NA	TRBV6-1	TRBJ2-7	CARSASKGGHSYEQYF	TGTGCCCGCAGTGCTTCAAAAGGTGGACATAGCTACGAGCAGTACTTC
once	13	TRBD1	TRBV6-1	TRBJ2-7	CASSEHRGHEQYF	TGTGCCAGCAGTGAACACAGGGGCCACGAGCAGTACTTC
NA	15	TRBD1	TRBV7-2	TRBJ2-5	CASRYGTVNQETQYF	TGTGCCAGCAGGTACGGGACAGTGAACCAAGAGACCCAGTACTTC
NA	16	NA	TRBV19	TRBJ2-2	CASSISRGMSHGELFF	TGTGCCAGTAGTATAAGTAGGGGTATGTCCCACGGGGAGCTGTTTTTT
NA	14	TRBD1	TRBV7-2	TRBJ1-1	CASSLGQGNTEAFF	TGTGCCAGCAGCTTGGGACAGGGGAACACTGAAGCTTTCTTT
NA	18	TRBD2	TRBV11-2	TRBJ2-5	CASSSTLRSGGPWETQYF	TGTGCCAGCAGTTCCACCCTGAGGAGCGGGGGGCCATGGGAGACCCAGTACTTC
NA	14	NA	TRBV7-2	TRBJ1-5	CASSGTGSNQPQHF	TGTGCCAGCAGCGGAACAGGCAGCAATCAGCCCCAGCATTTT
few	15	TRBD1	TRBV6-5	TRBJ1-3	CASRTTGSEGNTIYF	TGTGCCAGCAGGACGACAGGGTCAGAAGGAAACACCATATATTTT
NA	15	NA	TRBV19	TRBJ2-1	CASSLSIDRHNEQFF	TGTGCCAGTAGTCTTAGTATTGACAGACACAATGAGCAGTTCTTC
NA	13	NA	TRBV29-1	TRBJ2-2	CSVGHSNTGELFF	TGCAGCGTTGGTCACAGTAACACCGGGGAGCTGTTTTTT
few	14	NA	TRBV5-4	TRBJ1-1	CASSFQAPNTEAFF	TGTGCCAGCAGCTTTCAGGCCCCGAACACTGAAGCTTTCTTT
NA	15	TRBD1	TRBV9	TRBJ2-2	CASGPGTGESGELFF	TGTGCCAGTGGTCCCGGGACAGGGGAAAGCGGGGAGCTGTTTTTT
once	14	NA	TRBV7-9	TRBJ2-5	CASSSPWGEETQYF	TGTGCCAGCAGCTCCCCCTGGGGAGAGGAGACCCAGTACTTC
NA	15	NA	TRBV6-5	TRBJ1-4	CASSFSLATNEKLFF	TGTGCCAGCAGTTTTTCACTCGCAACTAATGAAAAACTGTTTTTT